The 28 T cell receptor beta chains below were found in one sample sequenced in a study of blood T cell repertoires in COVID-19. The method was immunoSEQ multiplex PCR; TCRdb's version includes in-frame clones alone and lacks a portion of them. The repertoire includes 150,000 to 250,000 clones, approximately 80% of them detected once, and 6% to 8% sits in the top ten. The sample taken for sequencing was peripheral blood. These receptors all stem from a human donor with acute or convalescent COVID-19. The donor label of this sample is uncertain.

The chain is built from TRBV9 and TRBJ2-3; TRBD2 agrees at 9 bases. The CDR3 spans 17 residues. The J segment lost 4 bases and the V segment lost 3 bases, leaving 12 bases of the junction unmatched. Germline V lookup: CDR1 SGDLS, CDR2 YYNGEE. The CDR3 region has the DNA TGTGCCAGCAGCGCCCTAGGTAGCGGGAGTTTCGCAGATACGCAGTATTTT. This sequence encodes CASSALGSGSFADTQYF.

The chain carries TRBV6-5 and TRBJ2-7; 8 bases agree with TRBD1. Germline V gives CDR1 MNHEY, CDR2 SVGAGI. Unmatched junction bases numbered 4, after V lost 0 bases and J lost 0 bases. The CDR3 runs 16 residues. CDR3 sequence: CASSYSRTGYSYEQYF. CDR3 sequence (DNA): TGTGCCAGCAGTTACTCGCGGACAGGGTACTCCTACGAGCAGTACTTC.

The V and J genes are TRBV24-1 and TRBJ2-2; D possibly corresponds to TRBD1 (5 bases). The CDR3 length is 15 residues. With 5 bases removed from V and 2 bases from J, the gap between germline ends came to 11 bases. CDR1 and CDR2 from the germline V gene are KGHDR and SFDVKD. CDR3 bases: TGTGCCACCAGTGCGACAGTCGGAAACACCGGGGAGCTGTTTTTT. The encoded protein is CATSATVGNTGELFF.

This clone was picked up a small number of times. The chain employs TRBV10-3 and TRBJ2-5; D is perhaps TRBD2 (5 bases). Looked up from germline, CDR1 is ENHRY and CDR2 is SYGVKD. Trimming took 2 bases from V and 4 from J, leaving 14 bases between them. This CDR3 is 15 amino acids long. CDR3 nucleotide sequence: TGTGCCATCAGTGAGATCAGAGGGTCCGGAGAGACCCAGTACTTC. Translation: CAISEIRGSGETQYF.

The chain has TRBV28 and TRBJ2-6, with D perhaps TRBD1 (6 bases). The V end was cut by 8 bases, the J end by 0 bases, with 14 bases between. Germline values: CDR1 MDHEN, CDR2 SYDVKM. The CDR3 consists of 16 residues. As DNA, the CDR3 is TGTGCCAGCCGCACAGGGTCCAACTCTGGGGCCAACGTCCTGACTTTC. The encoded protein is CASRTGSNSGANVLTF.

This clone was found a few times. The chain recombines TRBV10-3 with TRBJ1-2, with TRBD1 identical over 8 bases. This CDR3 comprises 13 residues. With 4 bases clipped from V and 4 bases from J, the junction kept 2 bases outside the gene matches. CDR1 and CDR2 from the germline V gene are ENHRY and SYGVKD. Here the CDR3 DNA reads TGTGCCATCAGTGGACAGGGGCCCTATGGCTACACCTTC. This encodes CAISGQGPYGYTF.

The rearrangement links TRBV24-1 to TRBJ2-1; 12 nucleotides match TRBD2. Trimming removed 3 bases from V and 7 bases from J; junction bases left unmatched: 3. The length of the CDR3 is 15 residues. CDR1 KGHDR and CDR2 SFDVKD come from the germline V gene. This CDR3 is CATSDLAGGTNEQFF. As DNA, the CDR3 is TGTGCCACCAGTGATCTAGCGGGAGGGACGAATGAGCAGTTCTTC.

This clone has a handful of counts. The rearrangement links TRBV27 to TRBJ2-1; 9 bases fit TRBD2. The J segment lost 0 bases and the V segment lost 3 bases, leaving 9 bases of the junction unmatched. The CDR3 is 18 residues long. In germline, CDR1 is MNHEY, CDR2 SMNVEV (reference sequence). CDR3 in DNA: TGTGCCAGCAGTTTCTCTCTTAGCGGGAGAGTCTCCTACAATGAGCAGTTCTTC. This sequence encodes CASSFSLSGRVSYNEQFF.

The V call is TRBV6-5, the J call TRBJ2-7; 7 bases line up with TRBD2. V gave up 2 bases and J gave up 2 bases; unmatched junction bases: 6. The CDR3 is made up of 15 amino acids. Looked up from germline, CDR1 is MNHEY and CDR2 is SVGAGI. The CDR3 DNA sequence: TGTGCCAGCAGTTACGGCGCTAGCGGAGCCTACGAGCAGTACTTC. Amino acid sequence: CASSYGASGAYEQYF.

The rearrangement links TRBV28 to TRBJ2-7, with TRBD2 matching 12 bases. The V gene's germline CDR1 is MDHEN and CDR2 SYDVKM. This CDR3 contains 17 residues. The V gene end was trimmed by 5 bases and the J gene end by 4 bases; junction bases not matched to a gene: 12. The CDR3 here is CASSPYPILAGGYEQYF. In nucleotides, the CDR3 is TGTGCCAGCAGTCCTTACCCTATACTAGCGGGAGGATACGAGCAGTACTTC.

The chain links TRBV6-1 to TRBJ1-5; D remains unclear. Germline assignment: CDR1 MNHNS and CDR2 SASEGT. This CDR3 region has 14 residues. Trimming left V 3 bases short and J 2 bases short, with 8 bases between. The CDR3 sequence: CASSDNRGNQPQHF. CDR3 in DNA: TGTGCCAGCAGTGACAACAGAGGCAATCAGCCCCAGCATTTT.

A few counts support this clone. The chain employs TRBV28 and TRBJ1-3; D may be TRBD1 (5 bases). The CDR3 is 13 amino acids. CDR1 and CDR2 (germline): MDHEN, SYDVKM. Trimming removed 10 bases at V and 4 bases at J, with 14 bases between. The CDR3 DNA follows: TGTGCCACTGGGGGGAATGAGGGAAACACCATATATTTT. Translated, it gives CATGGNEGNTIYF.

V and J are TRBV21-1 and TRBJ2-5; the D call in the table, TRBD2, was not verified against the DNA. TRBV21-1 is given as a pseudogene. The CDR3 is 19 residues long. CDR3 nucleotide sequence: TGTGCCAGCAGTCGGTCTGGGCTGCTAGCGGGAGGGATTCAAGAGACCCAGTACTTC. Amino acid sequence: CASSRSGLLAGGIQETQYF.

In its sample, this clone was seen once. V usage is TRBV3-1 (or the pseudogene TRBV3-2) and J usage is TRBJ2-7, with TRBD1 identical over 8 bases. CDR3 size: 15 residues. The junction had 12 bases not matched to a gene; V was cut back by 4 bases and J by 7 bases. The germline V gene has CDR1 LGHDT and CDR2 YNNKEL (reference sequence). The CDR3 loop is CASSPPGQALGEQYF. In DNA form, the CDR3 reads TGTGCCAGCAGCCCACCGGGACAGGCCCTTGGGGAGCAGTACTTC.

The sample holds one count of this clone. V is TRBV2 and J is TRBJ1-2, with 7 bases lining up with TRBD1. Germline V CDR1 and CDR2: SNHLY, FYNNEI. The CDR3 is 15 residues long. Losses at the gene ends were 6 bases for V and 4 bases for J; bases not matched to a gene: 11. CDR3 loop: CASREGDSQAYGYTF. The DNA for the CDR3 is TGTGCCAGCAGGGAGGGGGACAGTCAAGCCTATGGCTACACCTTC.

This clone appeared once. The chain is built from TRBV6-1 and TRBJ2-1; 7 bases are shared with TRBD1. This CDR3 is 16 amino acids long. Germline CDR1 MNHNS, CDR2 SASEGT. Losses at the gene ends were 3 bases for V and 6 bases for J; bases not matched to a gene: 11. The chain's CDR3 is CASSDNGQVRGNEQFF. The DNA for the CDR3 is TGTGCCAGCAGTGACAACGGACAGGTTCGCGGCAATGAGCAGTTCTTC.

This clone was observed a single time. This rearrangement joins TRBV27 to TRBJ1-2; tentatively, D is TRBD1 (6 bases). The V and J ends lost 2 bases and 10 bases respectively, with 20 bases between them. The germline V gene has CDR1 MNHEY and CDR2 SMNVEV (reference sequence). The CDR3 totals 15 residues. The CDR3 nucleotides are TGTGCCAGCAGTTTAAGTTACCGGGGGGCGAGCCTCTACACCTTC. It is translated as CASSLSYRGASLYTF.

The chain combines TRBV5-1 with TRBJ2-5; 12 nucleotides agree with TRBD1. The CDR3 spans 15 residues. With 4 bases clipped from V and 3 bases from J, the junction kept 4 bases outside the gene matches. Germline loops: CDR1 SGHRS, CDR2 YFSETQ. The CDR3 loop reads CASSPGTGGEETQYF. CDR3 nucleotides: TGCGCCAGCAGCCCGGGGACAGGGGGCGAAGAGACCCAGTACTTC.

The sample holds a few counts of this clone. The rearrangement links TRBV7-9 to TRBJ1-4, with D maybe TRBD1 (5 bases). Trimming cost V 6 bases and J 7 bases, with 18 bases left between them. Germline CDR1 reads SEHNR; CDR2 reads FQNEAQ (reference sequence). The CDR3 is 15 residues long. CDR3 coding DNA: TGTGCCAGCAGGGGGAACAGGCTGGGCGTTGAAAAACTGTTTTTT. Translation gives CASRGNRLGVEKLFF.

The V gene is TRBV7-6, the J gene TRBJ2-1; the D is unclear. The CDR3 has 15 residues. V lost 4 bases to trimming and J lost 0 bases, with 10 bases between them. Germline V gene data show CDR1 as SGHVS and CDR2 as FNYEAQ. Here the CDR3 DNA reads TGTGCCAGCAGCTCAGCGCACAGCTCCTACAATGAGCAGTTCTTC. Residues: CASSSAHSSYNEQFF.

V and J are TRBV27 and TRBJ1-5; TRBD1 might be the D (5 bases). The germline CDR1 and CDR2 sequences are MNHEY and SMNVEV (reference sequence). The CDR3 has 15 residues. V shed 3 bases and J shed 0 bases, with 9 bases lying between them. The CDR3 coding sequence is TGTGCCAGCAGTTTGGAGGGGTATAGCAATCAGCCCCAGCATTTT. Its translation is CASSLEGYSNQPQHF.

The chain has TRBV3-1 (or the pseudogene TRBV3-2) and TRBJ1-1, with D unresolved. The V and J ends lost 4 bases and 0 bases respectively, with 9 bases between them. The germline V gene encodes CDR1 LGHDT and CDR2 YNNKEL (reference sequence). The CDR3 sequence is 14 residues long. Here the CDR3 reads CASSPLNMNTEAFF. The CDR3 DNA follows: TGTGCCAGCAGCCCCCTTAATATGAACACTGAAGCTTTCTTT.

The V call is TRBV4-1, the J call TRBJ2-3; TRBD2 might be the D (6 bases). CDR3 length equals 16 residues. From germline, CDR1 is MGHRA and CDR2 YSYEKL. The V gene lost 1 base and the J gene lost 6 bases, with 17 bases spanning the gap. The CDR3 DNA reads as TGCGCCAGCAGCCAAGGCCCTAGCGACCTATTGGATACGCAGTATTTT. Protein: CASSQGPSDLLDTQYF.

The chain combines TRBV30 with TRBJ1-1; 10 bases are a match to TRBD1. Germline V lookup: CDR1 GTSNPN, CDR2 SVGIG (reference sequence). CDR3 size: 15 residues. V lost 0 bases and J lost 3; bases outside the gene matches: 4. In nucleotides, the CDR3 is TGTGCCTGGAGTGTACGGGGACAGGGGCACACTGAAGCTTTCTTT. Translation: CAWSVRGQGHTEAFF.

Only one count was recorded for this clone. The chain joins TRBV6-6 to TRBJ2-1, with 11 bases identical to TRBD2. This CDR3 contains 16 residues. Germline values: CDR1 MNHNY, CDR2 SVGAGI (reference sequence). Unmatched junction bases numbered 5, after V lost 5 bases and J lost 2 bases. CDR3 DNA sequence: TGTGCCAGCAGTCCAGGACTAGCGGGCGCCTACAATGAGCAGTTCTTC. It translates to CASSPGLAGAYNEQFF.

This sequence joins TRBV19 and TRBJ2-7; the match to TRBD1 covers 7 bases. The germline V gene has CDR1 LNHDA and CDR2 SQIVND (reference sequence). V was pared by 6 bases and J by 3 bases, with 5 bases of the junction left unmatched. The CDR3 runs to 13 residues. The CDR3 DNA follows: TGTGCCAGTAGGCCCGGGACAGACTACGAGCAGTACTTC. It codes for CASRPGTDYEQYF.

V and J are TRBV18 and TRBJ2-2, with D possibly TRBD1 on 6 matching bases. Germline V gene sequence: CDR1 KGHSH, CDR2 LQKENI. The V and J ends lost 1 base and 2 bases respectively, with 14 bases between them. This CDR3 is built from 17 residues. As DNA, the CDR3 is TGTGCCAGCTCACCACGGACAGACTATTCTAACACCGGGGAGCTGTTTTTT. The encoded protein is CASSPRTDYSNTGELFF.

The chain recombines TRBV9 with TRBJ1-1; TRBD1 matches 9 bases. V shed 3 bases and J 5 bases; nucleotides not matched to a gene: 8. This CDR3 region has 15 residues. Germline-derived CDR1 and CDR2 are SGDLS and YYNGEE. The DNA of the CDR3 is TGTGCCAGCAGCGCCTTACAGGGGGCCAAGACTGAAGCTTTCTTT. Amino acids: CASSALQGAKTEAFF.